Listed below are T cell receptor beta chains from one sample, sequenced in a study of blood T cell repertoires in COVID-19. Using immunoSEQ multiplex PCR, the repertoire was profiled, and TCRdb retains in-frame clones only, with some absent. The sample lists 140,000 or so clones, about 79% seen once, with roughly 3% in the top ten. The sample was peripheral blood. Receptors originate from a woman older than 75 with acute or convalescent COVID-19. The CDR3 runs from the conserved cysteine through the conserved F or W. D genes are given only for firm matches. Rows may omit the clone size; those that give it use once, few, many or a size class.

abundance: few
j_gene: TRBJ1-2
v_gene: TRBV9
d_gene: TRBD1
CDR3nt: TGTGCCAGCAGCCCGAACACAGGGGCGGACTATGGCTACACCTTC
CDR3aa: CASSPNTGADYGYTF

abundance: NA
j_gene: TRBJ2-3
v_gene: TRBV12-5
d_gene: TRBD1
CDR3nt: TGTGCTAGTGGTCCGTGGACAGGGTCACTCACAGATACGCAGTATTTT
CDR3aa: CASGPWTGSLTDTQYF

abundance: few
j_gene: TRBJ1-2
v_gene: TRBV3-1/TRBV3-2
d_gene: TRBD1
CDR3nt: TGTGCCAGCAGCGATTACTGGACAGGTGAAGGCTACACCTTC
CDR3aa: CASSDYWTGEGYTF

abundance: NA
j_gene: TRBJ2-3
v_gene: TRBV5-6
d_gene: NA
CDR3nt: TGTGCCAGCATAGCCGGAGATACGCAGTATTTT
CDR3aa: CASIAGDTQYF

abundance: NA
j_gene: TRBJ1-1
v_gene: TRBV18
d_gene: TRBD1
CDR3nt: TGTGCCAGCTCACCACCAGACGGACCTCAGGGGGGTGAAGCTTTCTTT
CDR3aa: CASSPPDGPQGGEAFF

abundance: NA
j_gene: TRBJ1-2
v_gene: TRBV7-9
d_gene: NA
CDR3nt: TGTGCCAGCAGCCCAAGCGAAAGGGGCTACACCTTC
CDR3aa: CASSPSERGYTF

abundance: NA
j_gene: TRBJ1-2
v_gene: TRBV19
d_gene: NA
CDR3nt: TGTGCCACCTCGGGACAACCAGTTCAAAAGGGGTATGGCTACACCTTC
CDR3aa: CATSGQPVQKGYGYTF

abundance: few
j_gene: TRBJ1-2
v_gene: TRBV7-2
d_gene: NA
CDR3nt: TGTGCCAGCAGCTTAGCAAGCCCAGGGACTGGCTATGGCTACACCTTC
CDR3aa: CASSLASPGTGYGYTF

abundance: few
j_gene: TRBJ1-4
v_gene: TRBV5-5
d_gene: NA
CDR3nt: TGTGCCAGCAGCCTCCTCCTTGGAGGTGGAAAACTGTTTTTT
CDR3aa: CASSLLLGGGKLFF

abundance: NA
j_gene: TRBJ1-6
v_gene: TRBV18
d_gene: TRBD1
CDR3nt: TGTGCCAGCTCACCCACCATTGGACAGGGGGTCTCACCCCTCCACTTT
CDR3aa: CASSPTIGQGVSPLHF

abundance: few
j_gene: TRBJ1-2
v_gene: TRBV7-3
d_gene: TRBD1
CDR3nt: TGTGCCAGCAGTTTCGGGACAGGGGATGGCTACACCTTC
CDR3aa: CASSFGTGDGYTF

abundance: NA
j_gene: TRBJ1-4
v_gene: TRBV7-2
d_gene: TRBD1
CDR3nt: TGTGCCAGCAGCTTTCGGACAGGGAACGAAAAACTGTTTTTT
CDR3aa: CASSFRTGNEKLFF

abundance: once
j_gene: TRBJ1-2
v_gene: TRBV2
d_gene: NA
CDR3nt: TGTGCCAGCAGTGTCCTGCAGGGGACGGGCTATGGCTACACCTTC
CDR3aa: CASSVLQGTGYGYTF

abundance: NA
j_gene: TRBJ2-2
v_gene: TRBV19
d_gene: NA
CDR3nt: TGTGCCAGTAGTATAGATTATAAGAACACCGGGGAGCTGTTTTTT
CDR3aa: CASSIDYKNTGELFF

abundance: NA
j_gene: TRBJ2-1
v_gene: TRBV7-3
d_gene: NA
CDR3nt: TGTGCCAGCAGCTTAAGAGGTCAGCACTACAATGAGCAGTTCTTC
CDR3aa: CASSLRGQHYNEQFF

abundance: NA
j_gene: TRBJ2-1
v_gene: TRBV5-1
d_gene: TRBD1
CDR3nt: TGCGCCAGCAGTCGGACAGGGCGACTAAACTCCTACAATGAGCAGTTCTTC
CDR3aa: CASSRTGRLNSYNEQFF

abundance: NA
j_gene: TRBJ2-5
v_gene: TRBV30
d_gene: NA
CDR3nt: TGTGCCTGGAGCGGACTCGGAAAAGAGACCCAGTACTTC
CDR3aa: CAWSGLGKETQYF

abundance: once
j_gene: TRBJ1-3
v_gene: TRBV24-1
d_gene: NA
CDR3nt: TGTGCCACCCTTGACGGGGAAACTACTGGAAACACCATATATTTT
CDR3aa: CATLDGETTGNTIYF

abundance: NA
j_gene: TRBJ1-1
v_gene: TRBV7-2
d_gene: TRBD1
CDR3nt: TGTGCCAGCAGCGGGACAGTTTTAACTGAAGCTTTCTTT
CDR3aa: CASSGTVLTEAFF

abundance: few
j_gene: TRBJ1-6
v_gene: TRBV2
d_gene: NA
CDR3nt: TGTGCCAGCAGTGCCACGGGGGTGGATCGAAATTCACCCCTCCACTTT
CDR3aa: CASSATGVDRNSPLHF

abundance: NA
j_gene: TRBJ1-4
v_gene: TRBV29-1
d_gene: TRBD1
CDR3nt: TGCAGCGTTGGACAGGGGGTACCTAATGAAAAACTGTTTTTT
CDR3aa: CSVGQGVPNEKLFF

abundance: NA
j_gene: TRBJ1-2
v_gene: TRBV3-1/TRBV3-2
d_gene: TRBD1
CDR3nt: TGTGCCAGCAGCCAAGTACCGGGACAGGGGAATGACTATGGCTACACCTTC
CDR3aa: CASSQVPGQGNDYGYTF

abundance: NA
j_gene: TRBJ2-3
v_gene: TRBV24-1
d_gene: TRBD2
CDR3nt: TGTGCCACCAGTGATTCAGGTGGACTAGCTCCCGGAGATACGCAGTATTTT
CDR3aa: CATSDSGGLAPGDTQYF

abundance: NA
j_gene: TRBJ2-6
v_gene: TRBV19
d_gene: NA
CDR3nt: TGTGCCAGTAGCACAGGGAGCTCTGGGGCCAACGTCCTGACTTTC
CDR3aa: CASSTGSSGANVLTF

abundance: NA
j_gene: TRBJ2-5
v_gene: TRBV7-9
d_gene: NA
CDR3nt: TGTGCCAGCAGCTTCCAGGGCCAAGAGACCCAGTACTTC
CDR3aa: CASSFQGQETQYF

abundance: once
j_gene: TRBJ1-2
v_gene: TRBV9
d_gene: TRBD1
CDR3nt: TGTGCCAGCAGCTCAAGATCAGACAGGGGCCGGTATGGCTACACCTTC
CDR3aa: CASSSRSDRGRYGYTF

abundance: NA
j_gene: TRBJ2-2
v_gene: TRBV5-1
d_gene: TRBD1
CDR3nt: TGCGCCAGCTCCGGGACAGGGGTCGGGGAGCTGTTTTTT
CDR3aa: CASSGTGVGELFF

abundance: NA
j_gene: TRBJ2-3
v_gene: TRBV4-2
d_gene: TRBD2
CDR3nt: TGTGCCAGCAGCCCCTCGGGGGGAGGGCGAACAGATACGCAGTATTTT
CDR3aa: CASSPSGGGRTDTQYF

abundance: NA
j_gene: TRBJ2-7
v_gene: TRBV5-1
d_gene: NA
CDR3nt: TGCGCCAGCGGGTCGTACAGCGTACCGGAGGAGGAGCAGTACTTC
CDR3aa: CASGSYSVPEEEQYF

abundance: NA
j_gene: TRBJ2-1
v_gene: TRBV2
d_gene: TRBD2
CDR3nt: TGTGCCAGCAACCCCCTCGGGACTAGCGGGACCAATGAGCAGTTCTTC
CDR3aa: CASNPLGTSGTNEQFF

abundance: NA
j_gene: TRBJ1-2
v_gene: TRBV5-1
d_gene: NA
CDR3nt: TGCGCCAGCAGTGTAAGGGAGAGGAGCTATGGCTACACCTTC
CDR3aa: CASSVRERSYGYTF

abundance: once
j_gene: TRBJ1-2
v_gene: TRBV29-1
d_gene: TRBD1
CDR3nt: TGCAGCGTTGAAGGACAGGGGAGGCGTGAGGAAGGCTACACCTTC
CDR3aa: CSVEGQGRREEGYTF

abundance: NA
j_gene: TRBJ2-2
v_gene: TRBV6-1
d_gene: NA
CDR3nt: TGTGCCAGCAGTGTCGTTCTCATACAGGAGCTTGGCGGGGAGCTGTTTTTT
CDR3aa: CASSVVLIQELGGELFF

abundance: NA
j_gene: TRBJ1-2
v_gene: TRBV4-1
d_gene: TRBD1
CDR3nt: TGCGCCAGCAGCCAAGAACGGACAGGGCCCTATGGCTACACCTTC
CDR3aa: CASSQERTGPYGYTF

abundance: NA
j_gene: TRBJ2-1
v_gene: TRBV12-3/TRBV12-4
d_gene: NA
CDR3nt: TGTGCCAGCAGTCCGCTGACTTACAATGAGCAGTTCTTC
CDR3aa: CASSPLTYNEQFF

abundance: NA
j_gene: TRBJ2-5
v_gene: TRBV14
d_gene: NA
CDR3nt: TGTGCCAGCAGCCAAGAAGCAGGGCGATTGTGGGAGACCCAGTACTTC
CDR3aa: CASSQEAGRLWETQYF

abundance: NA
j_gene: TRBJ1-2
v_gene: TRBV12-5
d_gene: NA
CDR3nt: TGTGCTAGTGGTTTGCACAGACCTAACTATGGCTACACCTTC
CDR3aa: CASGLHRPNYGYTF

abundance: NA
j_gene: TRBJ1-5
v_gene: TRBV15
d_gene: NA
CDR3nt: TGTGCCACCAGCAGAGAAGACTGGTATAGCAATCAGCCCCAGCATTTT
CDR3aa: CATSREDWYSNQPQHF

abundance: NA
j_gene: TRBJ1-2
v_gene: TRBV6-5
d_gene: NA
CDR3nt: TGTGCCAGCAGTATAGGGGTATCGAACTATGGCTACACCTTC
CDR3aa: CASSIGVSNYGYTF

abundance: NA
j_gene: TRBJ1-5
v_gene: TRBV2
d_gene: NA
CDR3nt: TGTGCCAGCAGCCGACAGGGCAATCAGCCCCAGCATTTT
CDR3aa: CASSRQGNQPQHF

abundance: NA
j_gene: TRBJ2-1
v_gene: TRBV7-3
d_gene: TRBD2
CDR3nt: TGTGCCAGCAGCCTGGACCGGTCACTAGCGGGGGGACTCAATGAGCAGTTCTTC
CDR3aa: CASSLDRSLAGGLNEQFF

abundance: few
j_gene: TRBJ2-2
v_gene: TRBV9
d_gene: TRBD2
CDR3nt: TGTGCCAGCAGCCCGGGACTAGCGGGGATCAACACCGGGGAGCTGTTTTTT
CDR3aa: CASSPGLAGINTGELFF

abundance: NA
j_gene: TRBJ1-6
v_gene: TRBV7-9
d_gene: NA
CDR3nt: TGTGCCAGCAGCTTAACCGAGTATAATTCACCCCTCCACTTT
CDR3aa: CASSLTEYNSPLHF

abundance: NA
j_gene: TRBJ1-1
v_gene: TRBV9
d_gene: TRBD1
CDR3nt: TGTGCCAGCAGCCGGACAGGGGGCACTGGCACTGAAGCTTTCTTT
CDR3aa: CASSRTGGTGTEAFF

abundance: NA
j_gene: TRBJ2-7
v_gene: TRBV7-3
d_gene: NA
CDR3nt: TGTGCCAGCAGCTTAACTGCCCTTAGTAACGAGCAGTACTTC
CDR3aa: CASSLTALSNEQYF

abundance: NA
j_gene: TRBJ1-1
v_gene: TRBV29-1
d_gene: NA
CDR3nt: TGCAGCGGCGGTCTCGGGGGATGGAACACTGAAGCTTTCTTT
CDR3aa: CSGGLGGWNTEAFF

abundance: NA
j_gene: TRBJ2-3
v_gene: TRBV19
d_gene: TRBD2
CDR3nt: TGTGCCAGTAGTATATGGATGACTAGCGGGGGGGCCGGTGATACGCAGTATTTT
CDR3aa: CASSIWMTSGGAGDTQYF

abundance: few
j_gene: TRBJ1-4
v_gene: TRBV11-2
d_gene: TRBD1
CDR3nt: TGTGCCAGCAGCGTTGGGACAGGGGGCATGGATGAAAAACTGTTTTTT
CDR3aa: CASSVGTGGMDEKLFF